This is a list of T cell receptor beta chains from one sample in a study of blood T cell repertoires in COVID-19. Clones were sequenced by immunoSEQ multiplex PCR, and TCRdb holds only the in-frame ones, with some missing. This sample has 75,000 to 90,000 clones, with around 91% found just once. Material for sequencing was peripheral blood. These receptors originate from a woman between 50 and 59 years old in a cohort sampled during active COVID-19. Both conserved end residues are trimmed from each CDR3. Clone size is stated in some rows and not others, as once, few, many or a class when expanded.

TRBV4-1	TRBJ2-2	.	ASSQGQVTGTGELF
TRBV11-2	TRBJ2-5	.	ASSLGEGPSGSLRETQY
TRBV28	TRBJ2-1	.	ASSTPSGRGKGNEQF
TRBV28	TRBJ2-5	.	ASSAGQLQETQY
TRBV6-5	TRBJ2-3	once	ASSYSSADTQY
TRBV5-1	TRBJ1-1	.	ASSRRTGADTEAF
TRBV19	TRBJ2-7	.	ASSYGRDPYEQY
TRBV28	TRBJ2-7	.	ASRQTTAYEQY
TRBV28	TRBJ2-1	.	ASSWAQQGYNEQF
TRBV11-2	TRBJ1-3	.	ASSSIGDSGNTIY
TRBV7-2	TRBJ2-2	once	ASSLRASGRGTGELF
TRBV28	TRBJ2-3	.	ASSSGQLTDTQY
TRBV2	TRBJ2-7	few	ASRFLLTSSYEQY
TRBV19	TRBJ1-5	few	ASSIQGKSNQPQH
TRBV28	TRBJ1-1	.	ASSLGQGVRTEAF
TRBV18	TRBJ1-2	.	ASSPVQGGYT
TRBV24-1	TRBJ2-1	few	ATSDPGQGDNEQF
TRBV19	TRBJ2-1	.	ASTSGSLYNEQF
TRBV13	TRBJ2-2	once	ASSLRQGLNTGELF
TRBV5-4	TRBJ2-2	.	ASTLAGDTGELF
TRBV6-5	TRBJ2-7	.	ASRAQGLYEQY
TRBV7-3	TRBJ1-1	.	ASSPSTNTEAF
TRBV2	TRBJ2-5	.	ASSDGLAGRQETQY
TRBV29-1	TRBJ1-5	once	SVGSGDSQH
TRBV19	TRBJ1-5	.	ASTESRDRGDQPQH
TRBV7-8	TRBJ2-5	few	ASNLPGTAGETQY
TRBV29-1	TRBJ2-7	.	SVGAAGGLYEQY
TRBV2	TRBJ1-5	.	ASSPDNQPQH
TRBV2	TRBJ2-2	.	ASSPTSGANTGELF
TRBV9	TRBJ2-1	.	ASSVAGSREAQNEQF
TRBV5-4	TRBJ1-1	.	ASLQGGDTEAF
TRBV12-2	TRBJ1-3	.	ASRVGMTGESGNTIY
TRBV27	TRBJ2-3	.	ASSLGLPGDTQY
TRBV12-3/TRBV12-4	TRBJ2-4	.	ASSLVTTNIQY